A selection of T cell receptor beta chains follows, all from one sample in a study of blood T cell repertoires in COVID-19. Sequenced by immunoSEQ multiplex PCR; TCRdb stores in-frame clones only, minus some. This sample has about 180,000 clones; approximately 84% occur once, and the top ten carry approximately 5.1%. The sample comprised PBMCs or T cells enriched from blood (not recorded which). These receptors all come from a woman aged 40 to 50 with acute COVID-19. Each CDR3 is given with its conserved first and last residue. A D gene is named only where the DNA matches it firmly. Clone size appears in some rows only: once, few, many, or a class for an expanded clone.

TRBJ1-1	TRBV18	TRBD1	.	CASSATRTGLMNTEAFF	TGTGCCAGCTCAGCGACAAGGACAGGGCTAATGAACACTGAAGCTTTCTTT
TRBJ1-3	TRBV28	.	.	CASSGGGVTGNTIYF	TGTGCCAGCAGTGGGGGGGGTGTAACTGGAAACACCATATATTTT
TRBJ1-4	TRBV28	.	once	CASTTGLTNEKLFF	TGTGCCAGCACAACAGGGCTGACTAATGAAAAACTGTTTTTT
TRBJ1-5	TRBV30	.	.	CAWSREQDQPQHF	TGTGCCTGGAGTCGGGAGCAAGATCAGCCCCAGCATTTT
TRBJ2-3	TRBV5-1	TRBD2	.	CASSSAGGPGDTQYF	TGCGCCAGCAGCTCAGCGGGAGGGCCGGGGGATACGCAGTATTTT
TRBJ1-2	TRBV2	.	.	CASSEELITGYTF	TGTGCCAGCAGTGAAGAATTAATAACAGGCTACACCTTC
TRBJ1-2	TRBV4-2	.	.	CASSQDRGGLYGYTF	TGTGCCAGCAGCCAAGATCGCGGAGGCCTCTATGGCTACACCTTC
TRBJ2-7	TRBV18	TRBD1	few	CASSPGTGGYEQYF	TGTGCCAGCTCACCCGGGACAGGGGGCTACGAGCAGTACTTC
TRBJ2-5	TRBV27	.	once	CATQSGFGSQETQYF	TGTGCCACCCAATCGGGTTTTGGGTCCCAAGAGACCCAGTACTTC
TRBJ2-3	TRBV3-1/TRBV3-2	.	.	CASSSPRGSTQYF	TGTGCCAGCAGCTCGCCCAGGGGCAGTACGCAGTATTTT
TRBJ1-2	TRBV20-1	.	once	CSAREAYGYTF	TGCAGTGCTAGAGAAGCGTATGGCTACACCTTC
TRBJ2-7	TRBV11-2	TRBD2	.	CASSPLAGDIEQYF	TGTGCCAGCAGCCCCCTAGCGGGAGATATCGAGCAGTACTTC
TRBJ2-3	TRBV4-2	TRBD2	medium-sized	CASSQDNWREEGDTQYF	TGTGCCAGCAGCCAAGATAATTGGCGGGAGGAAGGAGATACGCAGTATTTT
TRBJ2-7	TRBV27	TRBD2	.	CASSLSGLSLAGPWNEQYF	TGTGCCAGCAGTTTATCGGGTTTAAGTCTAGCGGGGCCCTGGAACGAGCAGTACTTC
TRBJ2-7	TRBV6-1	.	.	CASSELRAGSYSYEQYF	TGTGCCAGCAGTGAACTTCGTGCGGGCTCATACTCCTACGAGCAGTACTTC
TRBJ1-6	TRBV18	.	.	CASSLQEYNSPLHF	TGTGCCAGCTCGCTACAGGAATATAATTCACCCCTCCACTTT